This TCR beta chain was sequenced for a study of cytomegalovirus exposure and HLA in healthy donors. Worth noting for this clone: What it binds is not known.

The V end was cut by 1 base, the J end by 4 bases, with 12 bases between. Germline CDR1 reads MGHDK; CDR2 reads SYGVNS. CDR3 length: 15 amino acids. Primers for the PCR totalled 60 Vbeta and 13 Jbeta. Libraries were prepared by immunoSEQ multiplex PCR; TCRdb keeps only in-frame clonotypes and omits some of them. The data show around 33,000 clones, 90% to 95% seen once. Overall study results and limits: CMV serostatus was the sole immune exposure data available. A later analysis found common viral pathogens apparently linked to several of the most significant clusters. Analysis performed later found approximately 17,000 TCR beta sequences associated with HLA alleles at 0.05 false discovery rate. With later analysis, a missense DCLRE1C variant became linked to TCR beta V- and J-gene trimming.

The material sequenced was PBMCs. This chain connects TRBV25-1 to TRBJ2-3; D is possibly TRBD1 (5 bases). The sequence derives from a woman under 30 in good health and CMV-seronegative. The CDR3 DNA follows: TGTGCCAGCAGTGAATTACGACAGTTCGCAGATACGCAGTATTTT. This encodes CASSELRQFADTQYF.